What follows is one TCR beta chain and its context. Its specificity is not known. TCR beta CDR3 sequences were amplified from RNA transcripts. An initial round of RT-PCR targeting the TCR CDR3 relied on the HTBI primer set. TCRdb re-called the multiplex PCR reads through MiXCR, storing one row per CDR3 protein. The sample lists hundreds of thousands of distinct CDR3 sequences, approximately 25% occurring once. The sample belongs to a study of T cells in Graves' hyperthyroidism and ophthalmopathy. Lactation, pregnancy, other autoimmune disease or uncontrolled infection led to exclusion of patients. Diagnostic decisions used clinical symptoms, serum thyroxine and TRAb, thyroid ultrasound and orbital computed tomography. The CDR3 loop spans 15 amino acids. Trimming stripped 0 bases from V and 5 bases from J, with 12 bases between. The germline V gene encodes CDR1 SGHRS and CDR2 YFSETQ. General study findings and limits: It was a median approximately 7.1 months before onset that the model predicted ophthalmopathy.

The sequencing sample was made of blood. The chain recombines TRBV5-1 with TRBJ2-1; D may correspond to TRBD1 or TRBD2 (5 bases each). The receptor was derived from a man aged 50 to 60 with Graves' hyperthyroidism. This chain's CDR3 is CASSLAGTEHNEQFF. The CDR3 bases are TGCGCCAGCAGCTTGGCCGGGACGGAACACAATGAGCAGTTCTTC.